This entry is about one TCR beta chain. This sample was taken from a study of blood T cell repertoires in COVID-19. For the study at large: Both acute and convalescent COVID-19 samples were obtained from the United States, Italy and Spain. In each case, the material was cDNA or gDNA derived from T cells, B-cell-depleted T cells, or PBMCs.

Per the original methods: Reference gene primer amplification gave nucleated cell count estimates. The method was immunoSEQ multiplex PCR; TCRdb's version includes in-frame clones alone and lacks a portion of them. V and J calls and clone size come straight from that table; D and trimming were deduced from the DNA. Among around 140,000 clones listed, roughly 78% were seen once. The CDR3 contains 15 residues. V trimming: 3 bases; J trimming: 10 bases; junction bases outside the gene matches: 11. Looked up from germline, CDR1 is MNHEY and CDR2 is SVGAGI. The sequenced sample consisted of peripheral blood. The rearrangement uses TRBV6-5 and TRBJ2-1; 8 bases agree with TRBD1. The clonotype was recovered from a human donor with acute or convalescent COVID-19. The donor label of this sample is uncertain. CDR3 nucleotides: TGTGCCAGCAGTTATACCGGGACAGGTGGCTGGGAGCAGTTCTTC. It codes for CASSYTGTGGWEQFF.